The 31 T cell receptor beta chains below all came from one sample that was sequenced in a study of T cell changes during pregnancy in multiple sclerosis (dated by TCRdb to about 2019). Library creation used the immunoSEQ multiplex PCR assay. Imported from immuneACCESS, the table was reduced by TCRdb to in-frame sequences with V and J called. These copies leave out some clones; in studies compared against another copy, an unresolved V gene accounts for under half, and the cause of the remainder is not known. The table for this sample lists about 60,000 clones; about 89% of them were counted only once. 0.49% of the sample belongs to the ten largest clones. This specimen was CD4+ T cells from peripheral blood mononuclear cells, taken after pregnancy. All receptors come from a female donor in good health, enrolled as a control in a pregnancy study.

The chain combines TRBV2 with TRBJ2-2, with D possibly TRBD1 on 6 matching bases. With 8 bases removed from V and 0 bases from J, the gap between germline ends came to 10 bases. This CDR3 is 14 amino acids long. Germline loops: CDR1 SNHLY, CDR2 FYNNEI. CDR3 coding DNA: TGTGCCAGCCAGCAGGGGACGAACACCGGGGAGCTGTTTTTT. Residues: CASQQGTNTGELFF.

The chain uses TRBV11-3 and TRBJ2-7; 12 bases are shared with TRBD1. The germline CDR1 and CDR2 sequences are SGHNT and YENEEA. V dropped 5 bases and J dropped 9; count of bases not matched to a gene: 8. The CDR3 totals 14 residues. This CDR3 reads CASSRGTGGWGQYF. The CDR3 nucleotides read TGTGCCAGCAGCCGCGGGACAGGGGGCTGGGGGCAGTACTTC.

The chain links TRBV5-6 to TRBJ2-7; TRBD1 might be the D (6 bases). Trimming stripped 0 bases from V and 6 bases from J, with 16 bases between. This CDR3 comprises 15 residues. Germline V gene data show CDR1 as SGHDT and CDR2 as YYEEEE. CDR3 region: CASSLGSGAPFEQYF. The CDR3 nucleotides read TGTGCCAGCAGCTTGGGGTCAGGGGCCCCGTTCGAGCAGTACTTC.

V gene TRBV27 combines with J gene TRBJ1-6, with 10 bases aligning to TRBD1. Germline V CDR1 and CDR2: MNHEY, SMNVEV (reference sequence). J gave up 9 bases and V 10 bases, and 12 bases lay outside the gene matches. The CDR3 totals 15 residues. CDR3 residues: CATPLDRGRFSPLHF. The CDR3 bases are TGTGCCACCCCGCTAGACAGGGGGCGATTTTCACCCCTCCACTTT.

On this clone: Compared with germline, one end of the junction differs, possibly owing to a read error. This chain joins TRBV12-5 and TRBJ1-5; 7 bases match TRBD1. The germline gives CDR1 LGHNT, CDR2 FRNRAP. The CDR3 has 16 residues. The CDR3 sequence is CASGLVLTGSGGPQHF. Here the CDR3 DNA reads TGTGCTAGTGGGTTGGTGCTGACAGGGTCCGGGGGGCCCCAGCATTTT.

The chain uses TRBV30 and TRBJ1-1; D remains unclear. The CDR3 loop spans 12 amino acids. V lost 2 bases and J lost 7, with 11 bases in between. The germline gives CDR1 GTSNPN, CDR2 SVGIG (reference sequence). The CDR3: CAWSRMPGEAFF. The CDR3 DNA is TGTGCCTGGAGTCGCATGCCGGGTGAAGCTTTCTTT. The full variable domain, rest sourced from reference TRBV30 and TRBJ1-1, is SQTIHQWPATLVQPVGSPLSLECTVEGTSNPNLYWYRQAAGRGLQLLFYSVGIGQISSEVPQNLSASRPQDRQFILSSKKLLLSDSGFYLCAWSRMPGEAFFGQGTRLTVV.

V and J are TRBV30 and TRBJ1-5, with a possible D match to TRBD1 (5 bases). The ends were cut back, 7 bases at V and 1 base at J, with 11 bases in the middle. Germline V gene data show CDR1 as GTSNPN and CDR2 as SVGIG (reference sequence). This CDR3 contains 13 residues. The CDR3 loop is CASRAGSNQPQHF. The CDR3 region has the DNA TGTGCCTCCAGGGCAGGGAGCAATCAGCCCCAGCATTTT.

The V call is TRBV25-1, the J call TRBJ2-1; the match to TRBD1 covers 7 bases. This CDR3 comprises 15 residues. Losses at the gene ends were 3 bases for V and 5 bases for J; bases not matched to a gene: 7. CDR1 is MGHDK, CDR2 SYGVNS, per germline. The CDR3 region is CASSEKDRFNNEQFF. Written as DNA, the CDR3 is TGTGCCAGCAGTGAGAAGGACAGGTTCAACAATGAGCAGTTCTTC.

V usage is TRBV27 and J usage is TRBJ2-7, with D maybe TRBD2 (6 bases). Germline V gives CDR1 MNHEY, CDR2 SMNVEV (reference sequence). The CDR3 runs to 14 residues. The V and J ends lost 5 bases and 4 bases respectively, with 15 bases between them. In DNA, the CDR3 is TGTGCCAGCAGTGGACGGGGGACGACTTACGAGCAGTACTTC. This gives the protein CASSGRGTTYEQYF.

The chain uses TRBV19 and TRBJ1-1, with TRBD1 matching over 8 bases. J was trimmed by 6 bases and V by 4 bases; bases with no gene match: 7. Germline V gives CDR1 LNHDA, CDR2 SQIVND (reference sequence). The CDR3 is 14 residues long. The CDR3 bases are TGTGCCAGTAGTACCGGACAGGGCTCTTCTGAAGCTTTCTTT. Amino acid sequence: CASSTGQGSSEAFF.

The V call is TRBV6-6, the J call TRBJ1-5, with unresolved D. Germline CDR1 and CDR2: MNHNY and SVGAGI (reference sequence). The CDR3 extends over 12 amino acids. V was shortened by 8 bases and J by 2 bases, with 7 bases between the two germline ends. The CDR3 sequence: CASSNGNQPQHF. CDR3 coding DNA: TGTGCCAGCTCCAATGGCAATCAGCCCCAGCATTTT.

With respect to this clone: One end of the junction is discordant with germline, which a read error may explain. The genes are TRBV7-2 and TRBJ1-1; 7 bases line up with TRBD1. CDR1 SGHTA and CDR2 FQGNSA come from the germline V gene. CDR3 size: 14 residues. The CDR3 loop reads CASNLQGMNTEAFF. CDR3 DNA sequence: TGTGCCAGCAACTTACAGGGGATGAACACTGAAGCTTTCTTT.

The rearrangement joins TRBV6-6 to TRBJ2-1, with D maybe TRBD1 (5 bases). The V end lost 0 bases, the J end lost 5 bases, and 5 bases lay between the germline ends. CDR1 MNHNY and CDR2 SVGAGI come from the germline V gene (reference sequence). This CDR3 comprises 13 residues. CDR3 bases: TGTGCCAGCAGTTACTCAGGGGACAATGAGCAGTTCTTC. As protein: CASSYSGDNEQFF.

The V call is TRBV6-5, the J call TRBJ2-6, with a weak D call TRBD1 (6 bases). The CDR3 has 16 residues. The germline gives CDR1 MNHEY, CDR2 SVGAGI. V was clipped by 4 bases and J by 0 bases, with 10 bases between them. The CDR3: CASSWTDPSGANVLTF. The CDR3 coding sequence is TGTGCCAGCAGTTGGACAGATCCCTCTGGGGCCAACGTCCTGACTTTC.

Of note for this clone: The junction and the germline gene differ at one end; a read error may be behind it. J is TRBJ1-5 and V is TRBV4-1; a possible D gene is TRBD1 (5 bases). CDR1 is MGHRA, CDR2 YSYEKL, per germline. The CDR3 is 17 amino acids. The CDR3 protein is CASRQAPGPLSNQPQHF. The DNA for the CDR3 is TGCGCCAGCAGACAAGCACCAGGGCCCCTTAGCAATCAGCCCCAGCATTTT.

The chain recombines TRBV4-1 with TRBJ2-5; 11 bases match TRBD2. Germline CDR1 MGHRA, CDR2 YSYEKL. This CDR3 region has 14 residues. The junction had 2 bases not matched to a gene; V was cut back by 6 bases and J by 2 bases. DNA for the CDR3: TGCGCCAGCAGTCGACTAGCGGGGCAAGAGACCCAGTACTTC. It codes for CASSRLAGQETQYF.

The rearrangement uses TRBV14 and TRBJ2-7, with 8 bases aligning to TRBD1. V lost 4 bases, J lost 2 bases, and 16 bases stayed unmatched. Germline values: CDR1 SGHDN, CDR2 FVKESK. This CDR3 region has 18 residues. The CDR3, as DNA: TGTGCCAGCAGCCGAATTAGGACAGGGACTTATTACACCTACGAGCAGTACTTC. As protein: CASSRIRTGTYYTYEQYF.

This clone appeared a single time. The chain couples TRBV19 to TRBJ1-2, with unresolved D. This CDR3 region has 13 residues. Germline CDR1 and CDR2: LNHDA and SQIVND (reference sequence). The V end was cut by 4 bases, the J end by 2 bases, with 8 bases between. CDR3 in amino acids: CASSSPGNYGYTF. The CDR3 nucleotides read TGTGCCAGTAGTAGCCCCGGGAACTATGGCTACACCTTC.

V and J are TRBV7-2 and TRBJ2-1; weak D call: TRBD2 (6 bases). Trimming took off 3 bases at V and 15 bases at J, with 18 bases between the two ends. CDR3 size: 13 residues. Germline loops: CDR1 SGHTA, CDR2 FQGNSA. The DNA of the CDR3 is TGTGCCAGCAGCTTTTCGGGGGTCCCGCTTCCGTTCTTC. As protein: CASSFSGVPLPFF.

The J gene is TRBJ1-4, the V gene TRBV7-8, with 7 bases aligning to TRBD1. Per the germline V gene, CDR1 is SGHVS and CDR2 is FQNEAQ. Trimming at V came to 5 bases and at J to 6 bases, leaving 6 bases not matched to a gene. The CDR3 loop spans 14 amino acids. This CDR3 is CASSRGGTDEKLFF. The CDR3 DNA sequence: TGTGCCAGCAGCCGCGGGGGGACAGATGAAAAACTGTTTTTT.

This clone was detected once. The J gene is TRBJ2-5, the V gene TRBV7-2; TRBD1 matches at 7 bases. Trimming at V came to 6 bases and at J to 5 bases, leaving 9 bases not matched to a gene. CDR3 size: 14 residues. CDR1 and CDR2 from the germline V gene are SGHTA and FQGNSA. Here the CDR3 reads CASRENRGRETQYF. CDR3 in DNA: TGTGCCAGCAGGGAAAACAGGGGAAGGGAGACCCAGTACTTC.

With respect to this clone: Other DNA sequences from this sample encode an identical CDR3 as well. The J gene is TRBJ2-1, the V gene TRBV4-2; D may be TRBD1 (5 bases). The V gene's germline CDR1 is LGHNA and CDR2 YNFKEQ. V lost 1 base, J lost 5 bases, and 15 bases lay in between. CDR3 length: 16 amino acids. CDR3 DNA sequence: TGTGCCAGCAGCCAAGTTCTTGCAGGGCAGAACAATGAGCAGTTCTTC. Encoded protein: CASSQVLAGQNNEQFF.

The chain joins TRBV11-3 to TRBJ2-3, with TRBD2 matching over 7 bases. V trimming: 4 bases; J trimming: 5 bases; junction bases outside the gene matches: 9. The CDR3 is 15 residues long. Germline V gives CDR1 SGHNT, CDR2 YENEEA. The CDR3 sequence is CASSSRFGEGDTQYF. The CDR3 bases are TGTGCCAGCAGCTCCCGTTTCGGGGAGGGAGATACGCAGTATTTT.

V is TRBV9 and J is TRBJ1-1; D gene unclear. V lost 0 bases and J lost 9, with 12 bases in between. The CDR3 consists of 13 residues. Looked up from germline, CDR1 is SGDLS and CDR2 is YYNGEE. In nucleotides, the CDR3 is TGTGCCAGCAGCGTAGCTCTGAGGGAGAAAGCTTTCTTT. It yields the protein CASSVALREKAFF.

This rearrangement joins TRBV5-1 to TRBJ2-3, with a possible D match to TRBD1 (5 bases). CDR1 is SGHRS, CDR2 YFSETQ, per germline. The CDR3 contains 14 residues. Trimming stripped 5 bases from V and 0 bases from J, with 10 bases between. The CDR3 DNA sequence: TGCGCCAGCAGGCCACAGGAAAGCACAGATACGCAGTATTTT. Its translation: CASRPQESTDTQYF.

This chain uses TRBV6-5 with TRBJ1-2; tentatively, D is TRBD1 (5 bases). Germline CDR1 reads MNHEY; CDR2 reads SVGAGI. The CDR3 runs 14 residues. V lost 3 bases, J lost 4 bases, and 12 bases lay in between. The CDR3 sequence: CASSYRQKGYGYTF. The CDR3 region has the DNA TGTGCCAGCAGTTATAGACAGAAAGGCTATGGCTACACCTTC.

This clone was detected only a few times. This chain links TRBV5-8 with TRBJ1-6; D perhaps matches TRBD1 (5 bases). The CDR3 is made up of 14 amino acids. Per germline, CDR1 SGHTS and CDR2 YDEGEE. V was pared by 2 bases and J by 9 bases, with 12 bases between. The CDR3 sequence: CASSFGGSFSPLHF. The CDR3 coding sequence is TGTGCCAGCAGCTTTGGGGGGAGTTTTTCACCCCTCCACTTT.

The rearrangement joins TRBV7-2 to TRBJ1-3, with a tentative D call TRBD1 (5 bases). The CDR3 consists of 14 residues. V gave up 2 bases and J gave up 6 bases, with 11 bases separating them. The V gene's germline CDR1 is SGHTA and CDR2 FQGNSA. The CDR3 sequence is CASSLSRAPNTIYF. DNA of the CDR3: TGTGCCAGCAGCTTAAGCAGGGCCCCAAACACCATATATTTT.

This sequence joins TRBV25-1 and TRBJ1-1, with 9 bases that match TRBD1. CDR3 length: 15 residues. With 6 bases clipped from V and 4 bases from J, the junction kept 9 bases outside the gene matches. The germline V gene encodes CDR1 MGHDK and CDR2 SYGVNS. The CDR3: CASRPPQGAGTEAFF. DNA of the CDR3: TGTGCCAGCAGGCCCCCACAGGGGGCGGGCACTGAAGCTTTCTTT.

This chain links TRBV7-3 with TRBJ1-1; D gene ambiguous. CDR1 and CDR2 from the germline V gene are SGHTA and FQGTGA. The CDR3 covers 16 residues. V lost 0 bases and J lost 1, with 12 bases in between. The CDR3, as DNA: TGTGCCAGCAGCTTAACGCCGGGAGGGCGGAACACTGAAGCTTTCTTT. Translating gives CASSLTPGGRNTEAFF.

This chain connects TRBV19 to TRBJ2-5, with 7 nucleotides matching TRBD1. V was pared by 3 bases and J by 5 bases, with 9 bases of the junction left unmatched. Germline V gene lookup returns CDR1 LNHDA and CDR2 SQIVND (reference sequence). CDR3 length: 15 amino acids. CDR3 in DNA: TGTGCCAGTAGTATTATGGGACAGTGGGGGGAGACCCAGTACTTC. Amino acid sequence: CASSIMGQWGETQYF.